This record covers a single T cell receptor (beta chain). V lost 5 bases to trimming and J lost 0 bases, with 13 bases between them. Germline V CDR1 and CDR2: MNHEY, SVGAGI. The CDR3 has 15 amino acids. Original methodology: Estimated nucleated cell counts came from reference gene primer amplification. Produced via immunoSEQ multiplex PCR; TCRdb's table is partial and in-frame only. The V and J calls and clone size come from that table; D and trimming were worked out from the DNA. Of approximately 300,000 clones listed, 90% are singletons. This sample was taken from a study of blood T cell repertoires in COVID-19. One Seattle source followed patients from active infection through their disease course.

The sequenced sample was peripheral blood. The sequence was obtained from a woman aged 30 to 39 with COVID-19, enrolled during active disease. This chain uses TRBV6-5 with TRBJ1-1, with TRBD1 as a possible D gene (6 bases). CDR3 residues: CASSQSTGLNTEAFF. CDR3 DNA: TGTGCCAGCAGTCAGAGCACAGGGCTGAACACTGAAGCTTTCTTT.